This is a list of T cell receptor beta chains from one sample in a study of T cell responses to AZD1222 COVID-19 vaccine. TCRdb keeps only in-frame clones here, not all; method: immunoSEQ multiplex PCR. The sample yields 250,000 to 300,000 clones, 90% to 95% seen once. The sequencing used peripheral blood, collected 28 days after the second AZD1222 dose. The source is an adult who received the AZD1222 COVID-19 vaccine. Each CDR3 is given with its conserved first and last residue. Each record gives: J gene, V gene, CDR3 protein.

>TRBJ1-1|TRBV2
CASTWGIRTNTEAFF
>TRBJ2-2|TRBV7-3
CASLWVGELFF
>TRBJ1-2|TRBV2
CASSYPQGAGGYTF
>TRBJ1-2|TRBV6-5
CASSYQDTYGYTF
>TRBJ1-1|TRBV5-6
CASSYTGTTEAFF
>TRBJ1-2|TRBV7-9
CASSLGGPHQYNYGYTF
>TRBJ2-3|TRBV7-3
CASSPDRDTQYF
>TRBJ2-5|TRBV3-1/TRBV3-2
CASSRSERGRETQYF
>TRBJ2-3|TRBV5-4
CASSLRASGGSDTQYF
>TRBJ1-4|TRBV27
CASSLHRITPLATNEKLFF
>TRBJ1-5|TRBV2
CAVRGREYQPQHF
>TRBJ2-7|TRBV11-2
CASSFAGGNEQYF
>TRBJ1-1|TRBV6-5
CASTLTVTEAFF
>TRBJ2-7|TRBV6-6
CASNLSGYEQYF